The source of this TCR beta chain is a study of shared clonotypes between healthy human individuals (dated by TCRdb to 2020 to 2021). About the study as a whole: A couple of women and a few men aged 18 to 49 years were included in the cohort. For each donor, three plates each were used for CD4 naive and CD4 memory, two plates were used for CD8 naive, and one plate was used for CD8 memory. To increase sequencing depth and limit assay-specific biases, TCR repertoire library preparation and sequencing were carried out by different laboratories using diverse techniques. Per donor, leukapheresis produced somewhere between about 0.9 and 10 billion PBMCs. To estimate repertoire size and how much clonotypes are shared between individuals, the study performed deep sequencing of blood TCR repertoires from about five healthy adults. Beyond this particular receptor, the publication reports: Compared with non-shared clonotypes, clonotypes shared by all four sorted-subset donors had higher generation probabilities. Based on pairwise subsampling, the degree of clonotype sharing among donors was expected to be affected by sequencing depth. Sampling was limited to blood, and TCR repertoires in tissue likely differ from TCR repertoires in blood. Incomplete sequencing was indicated by rarefaction of sorted-subset datasets, despite the large sequencing depth. The genetic and exposure-history diversity represented was limited by the small number of donors. When a handful of donors were compared, the shared fraction of clonotypes was 5% to 6.5% for naive CD4, around 3.6% for naive CD8, more than 2% for memory CD4, and roughly 0.43% for memory CD8. Naive subsets generally had larger estimated clonotype richness than memory subsets did.

Donors were healthy HIV-negative adults with no recently reported acute infections or vaccinations. Every donor was a Caucasian adult residing in Nashville, Tennessee, USA. CD4+ T cells were enriched by magnetic negative selection; naive cells were then positively selected on CD45RA, and the negative fraction formed the memory subset. After blood collection by leukapheresis, PBMCs were isolated using Ficoll-Histopaque density gradient centrifugation and then cryopreserved in the vapor phase of liquid nitrogen. Analytical flow cytometry was used to check the purity and quantity of each magnetically sorted T cell population. From each sorted fraction, genomic DNA was isolated and quantified by UV absorbance on a Nanodrop 2000c. As for this clone: This clone's antigen is unknown. Base qualities are not provided; no much larger clone lies one nucleotide away. The identical CDR3 is also encoded by other nucleotide sequences in the sample.

Using the deep immunoSEQ assay, multiplex PCR amplified TCR CDR3 regions from genomic DNA. Genomic DNA extracted from each cell subset was distributed evenly over all wells of several immunoSEQ 96-well plates, and each plate served as one replicate. For sorted subsets, about 0.2 ug genomic DNA, equal to about 30,000 T cell genomes, was loaded into each replicate PCR. Purified libraries were measured with a Qubit 3.0 fluorometer, size-checked on a Bioanalyzer 2100, and measured again with the KAPA Library Quantification kit. Every immunoSEQ 96-well plate was sequenced on a separate single-read 150-cycle Illumina NextSeq 550 flow cell. The original methods were these. Because the immunoSEQ output included only junctional sequences and no quality scores, the filtering could not be the same as the filtering used for full-length reads. To assign V/J genes and CDR3, sequences were annotated using PyIR, a Python wrapper for IgBLAST v1.9, with IMGT germline references. Reads were filtered out if the reads had weak V/J assignments (E-value above 1e-6), no CDR3, stop codons, out-of-frame junctions, or ambiguous translated residues. A V3J clonotype was defined by an identical inferred V gene, J gene, and CDR3 amino acid sequence. The percentage overlap between two repertoires was calculated by dividing the number of shared unique clonotypes by the size of the smaller repertoire. RTK rarefaction, the Chao1 estimator, and Recon v2.1 estimates of unobserved clonotypes were used to assess repertoire richness. OLGA was used to compute generation probabilities for all TCRbeta clonotypes that the gDNA method yielded from four donors. TCRdb took over this immuneACCESS table, retaining in-frame rearrangements with V and J assigned. Such tables are incomplete; in checked studies, under half of the missing clones stem from an unresolved V gene, and the remainder is unexplained. The DNA was the basis for D and trimming; V, J and clone size are from that table. For this sample the table gives under 2.5 million clones, of which around 90% were detected only once. Roughly 0.34% of the sample belongs to the ten largest clones.

V lost 4 bases and J lost 0 bases; the stretch between them is 9 bases long. The germline V gene yields SGHRS for CDR1 and YFSETQ for CDR2. The CDR3 has 14 amino acids, counting the end cysteine and phenylalanine. The read is trimmed to its CDR3 DNA, 42 bases read in frame from base 1. Sequencing was performed on naive CD4+ T cells from PBMCs. The cell subset or site label for this specimen denotes: CD45RA+ positively selected. The V and J segments used are TRBV5-1 and TRBJ2-3, with no D gene named confidently. This TCR was recovered from a man in his late teens or twenties in good health. Some clones in this sample may be carry-over from other donors' samples. The DNA sequence is TGCGCCAGCAGCCTAGGACGGAGCACAGATACGCAGTATTTT. This codes for CASSLGRSTDTQYF.